The following is a T cell receptor (beta chain) sequence with its context. It has no known antigen specificity. No per-base quality is available; no much larger clone lies one base away. This sample was taken from a study of blood T cell repertoires in COVID-19 (TCRdb year 2020). For context, the study as a whole: The collaborator samples originated in the United States, Italy and Spain and spanned the acute and convalescent phases of COVID-19. The repertoires were made available in a free public database intended to serve as a resource for research on the immune response to SARS-CoV-2. Where available, HLA class I and class II types were taken from metadata supplied by the sample provider and were not determined by assay-based typing. The samples were drawn from two sources: the first 160 participants of the ongoing ImmuneRACE study, and fewer than 1,500 subjects contributed by 6 global collaborators. Nearly every sample came with metadata listing a de-identified subject ID, COVID-19 status, age in years and sex. Subjects who had been exposed to COVID-19, were actively infected with it, or had recovered from it provided the deeply sampled blood TCRbeta repertoires that made up the dataset. The material from the prospective study consisted of cDNA or gDNA derived from T cells, B-cell-depleted T cells, or PBMCs.

TCRbeta CDR3 regions were amplified from genomic DNA using the immunoSEQ Assay, a bias-controlled multiplex PCR. The authors processed their data as follows. Within the assay, amplification of reference gene primers was used to estimate how many nucleated cells each sample contained. Sequence reads were collapsed and filtered to measure the absolute abundance of every unique TCRbeta CDR3 rearrangement. Productive Simpson clonality was computed per sample as the square root of Simpson's diversity index over productive rearrangements. Held by TCRdb, this immuneACCESS table contains in-frame sequences only and omits some clones. Under half of the omission traces to an unresolved V gene where checked; the cause of the rest is unknown. Clone size and the V and J calls come from that table; the DNA yielded D and trimming. Here the sample has more than 50,000 clones; roughly nine tenths occur a single time. Together, the top ten hold 7.5% to 9.5% of the sample.

Whole blood was collected in K2EDTA tubes by collaborating institutions according to the institutions' own protocols. For TCRbeta analysis, collaborator samples were shipped as frozen whole blood, as isolated PBMCs, or as DNA extracted from either sample type. Including the terminal cysteine and phenylalanine, the CDR3 comprises 13 residues. The DNA shown is the 39-base CDR3, in frame from base 1. A distance of 9 bases separates the germline ends of V and J, which lose 5 bases and 4 bases respectively. The germline V gene (reference sequence) supplies CDR1 LGHDT and CDR2 YNNKEL. The research as a whole found: The quantity of clinical and demographic metadata differed by source and by participant and was supplied without curation.

The receptor's source is a woman aged 40 to 50 with active COVID-19. The rearranged chain carries TRBV3-1 (or the pseudogene TRBV3-2) and TRBJ1-5; possibly the D gene is TRBD1, per 6 matching bases. Sequencing used peripheral blood. The CDR3 amino acid sequence is: CASSATGNQPQHF. The DNA is TGTGCCAGCAGCGCGACAGGAAATCAGCCCCAGCATTTT.